This T cell receptor beta chain is drawn from a study of identical twins. Study-wide results and limits: Possibly, invariant MAIT and iNKT cells partly confounded zero-insertion analyses. For cord blood, abundant beta clonotypes had fewer insertions, unlike memory repertoires, which showed none. Conclusions came from cross-sectional statistical analysis, not from following the same donors.

As for this clonotype: Its antigen remains unidentified.

Germline CDR1 is SGDLS and CDR2 is YYNGEE. Trimming cost V 2 bases and J 0 bases, with 6 bases left between them. The CDR3 is 14 residues long. MiXCR was run by TCRdb on the 5' RACE reads, yielding one entry per CDR3 protein. The sample lists 400,000 to 650,000 distinct CDR3 sequences, about 20% occurring once. This sample also appeared in a second study, on T cells expressing NK-cell markers.

This TCR was sampled from a woman aged 18-30 years in good health. The sequenced sample consisted of CD4+ T cells sorted from blood. The chain employs TRBV9 and TRBJ1-3; no definite D call. CDR3 DNA: TGTGCCAGCAGCGTCCAAGGCTCTGGAAACACCATATATTTT. It specifies CASSVQGSGNTIYF.